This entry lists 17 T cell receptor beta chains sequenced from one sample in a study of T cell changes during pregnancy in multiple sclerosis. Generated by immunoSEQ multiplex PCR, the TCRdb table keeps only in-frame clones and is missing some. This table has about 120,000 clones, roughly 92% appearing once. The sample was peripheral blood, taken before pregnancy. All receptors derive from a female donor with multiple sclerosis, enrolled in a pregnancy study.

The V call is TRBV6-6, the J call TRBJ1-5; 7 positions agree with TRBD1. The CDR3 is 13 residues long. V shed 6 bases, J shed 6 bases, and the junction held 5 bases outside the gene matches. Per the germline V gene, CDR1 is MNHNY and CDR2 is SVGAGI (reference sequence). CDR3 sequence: CASSLQGTQPQHF. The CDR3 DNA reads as TGTGCCAGCAGCCTACAGGGGACTCAGCCCCAGCATTTT.

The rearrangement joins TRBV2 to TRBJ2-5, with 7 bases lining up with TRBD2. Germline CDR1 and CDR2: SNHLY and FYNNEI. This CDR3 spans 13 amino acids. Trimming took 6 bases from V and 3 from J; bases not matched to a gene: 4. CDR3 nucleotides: TGTGCCAGCAGGACTAGCTGGGAAGAGACCCAGTACTTC. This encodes CASRTSWEETQYF.

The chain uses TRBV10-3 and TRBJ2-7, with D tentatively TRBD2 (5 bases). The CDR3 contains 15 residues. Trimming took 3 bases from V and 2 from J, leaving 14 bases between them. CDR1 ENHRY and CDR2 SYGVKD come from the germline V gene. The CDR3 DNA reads TGTGCCATCAGTGACCCCGCCCGGGAAACCTACGAGCAGTACTTC. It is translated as CAISDPARETYEQYF.

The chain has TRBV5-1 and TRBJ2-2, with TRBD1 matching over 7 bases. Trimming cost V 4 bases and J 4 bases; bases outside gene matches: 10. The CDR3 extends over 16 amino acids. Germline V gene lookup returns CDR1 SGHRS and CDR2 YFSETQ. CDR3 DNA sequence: TGCGCCAGCAGCAAGGAAGGGGGCTCGATCACCGGGGAGCTGTTTTTT. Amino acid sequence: CASSKEGGSITGELFF.

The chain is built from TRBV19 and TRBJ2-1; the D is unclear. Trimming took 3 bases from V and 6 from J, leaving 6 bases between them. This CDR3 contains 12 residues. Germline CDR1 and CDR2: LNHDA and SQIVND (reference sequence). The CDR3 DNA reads TGTGCCAGTAGTATGTTCGTCAATGAGCAGTTCTTC. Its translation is CASSMFVNEQFF. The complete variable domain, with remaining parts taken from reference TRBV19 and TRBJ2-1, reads DGGITQSPKYLFRKEGQNVTLSCEQNLNHDAMYWYRQDPGQGLRLIYYSQIVNDFQKGDIAEGYSVSREKKESFPLTVTSAQKNPTAFYLCASSMFVNEQFFGPGTRLTVL.

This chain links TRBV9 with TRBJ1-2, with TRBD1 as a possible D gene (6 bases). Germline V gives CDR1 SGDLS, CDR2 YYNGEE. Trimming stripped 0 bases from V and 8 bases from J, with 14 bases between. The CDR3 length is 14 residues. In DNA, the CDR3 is TGTGCCAGCAGCGTAGCGGCAGGGGACGACGGCTACACCTTC. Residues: CASSVAAGDDGYTF. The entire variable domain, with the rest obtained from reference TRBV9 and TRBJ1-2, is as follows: DSGVTQTPKHLITATGQRVTLRCSPRSGDLSVYWYQQSLDQGLQFLIQYYNGEERAKGNILERFSAQQFPDLHSELNLSSLELGDSALYFCASSVAAGDDGYTFGSGTRLTVV.

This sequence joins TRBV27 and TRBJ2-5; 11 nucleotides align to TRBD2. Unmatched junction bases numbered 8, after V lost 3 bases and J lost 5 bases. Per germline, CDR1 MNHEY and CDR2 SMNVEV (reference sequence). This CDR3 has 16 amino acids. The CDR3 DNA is TGTGCCAGCAGTTTCACAATCGGGACTAGCGGTGAGACCCAGTACTTC. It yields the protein CASSFTIGTSGETQYF.

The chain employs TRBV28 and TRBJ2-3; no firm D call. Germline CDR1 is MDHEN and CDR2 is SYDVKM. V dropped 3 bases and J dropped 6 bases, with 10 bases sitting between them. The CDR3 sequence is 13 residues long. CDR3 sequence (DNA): TGTGCCAGCAGTTTGTCCAGTCGTGATACGCAGTATTTT. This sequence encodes CASSLSSRDTQYF. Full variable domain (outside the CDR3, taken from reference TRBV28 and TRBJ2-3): DVKVTQSSRYLVKRTGEKVFLECVQDMDHENMFWYRQDPGLGLRLIYFSYDVKMKEKGDIPEGYSVSREKKERFSLILESASTNQTSMYLCASSLSSRDTQYFGPGTRLTVL.

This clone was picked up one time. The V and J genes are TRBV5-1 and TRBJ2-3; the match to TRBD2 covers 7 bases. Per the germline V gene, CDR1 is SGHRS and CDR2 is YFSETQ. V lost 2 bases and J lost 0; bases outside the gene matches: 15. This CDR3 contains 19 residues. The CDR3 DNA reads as TGCGCCAGCAGCTTTACAATCACTGGCCTAGCGGATAGCACAGATACGCAGTATTTT. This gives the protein CASSFTITGLADSTDTQYF.

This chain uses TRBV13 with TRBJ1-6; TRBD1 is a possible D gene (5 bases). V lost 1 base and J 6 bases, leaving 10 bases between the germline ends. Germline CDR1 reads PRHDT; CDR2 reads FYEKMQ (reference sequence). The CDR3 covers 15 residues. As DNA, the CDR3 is TGTGCCAGCAGCTTAGTAGGGGCGGTTAATTCACCCCTCCACTTT. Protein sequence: CASSLVGAVNSPLHF.

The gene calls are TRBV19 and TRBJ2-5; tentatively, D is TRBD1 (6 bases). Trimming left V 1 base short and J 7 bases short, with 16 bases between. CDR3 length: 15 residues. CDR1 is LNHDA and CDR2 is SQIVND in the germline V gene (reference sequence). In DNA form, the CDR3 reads TGTGCCAGTAGTATAGTCCCGGGGTTACAGGGGACCCAGTACTTC. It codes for CASSIVPGLQGTQYF.

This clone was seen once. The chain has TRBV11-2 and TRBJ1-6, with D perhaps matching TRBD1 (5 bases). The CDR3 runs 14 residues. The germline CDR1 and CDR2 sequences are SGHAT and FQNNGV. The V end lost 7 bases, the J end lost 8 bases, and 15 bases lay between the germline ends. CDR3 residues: CASTTQGKDSPLHF. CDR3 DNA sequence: TGTGCCAGCACCACCCAGGGTAAAGATTCACCCCTCCACTTT.

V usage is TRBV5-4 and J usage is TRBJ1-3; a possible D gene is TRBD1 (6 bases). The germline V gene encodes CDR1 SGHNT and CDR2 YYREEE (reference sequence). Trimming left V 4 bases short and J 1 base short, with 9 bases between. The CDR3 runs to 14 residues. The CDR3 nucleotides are TGTGCCAGCAGCAGAGGGGGATCTGGAAACACCATATATTTT. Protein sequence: CASSRGGSGNTIYF.

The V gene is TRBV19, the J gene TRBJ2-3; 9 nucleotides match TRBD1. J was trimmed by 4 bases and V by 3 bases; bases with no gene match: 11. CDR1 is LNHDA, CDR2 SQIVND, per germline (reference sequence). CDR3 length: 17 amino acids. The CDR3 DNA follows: TGTGCCAGTAGTATTTTGGGACAGGGCATGAGGTCAGATACGCAGTATTTT. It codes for CASSILGQGMRSDTQYF.

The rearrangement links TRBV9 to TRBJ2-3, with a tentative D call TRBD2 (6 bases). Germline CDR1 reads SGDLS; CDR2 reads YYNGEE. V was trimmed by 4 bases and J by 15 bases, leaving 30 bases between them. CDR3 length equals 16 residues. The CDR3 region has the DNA TGTGCCAGCAGCCCTACCAATCAAGGGCAGGTAAGGGAGGATTATTTT. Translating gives CASSPTNQGQVREDYF.

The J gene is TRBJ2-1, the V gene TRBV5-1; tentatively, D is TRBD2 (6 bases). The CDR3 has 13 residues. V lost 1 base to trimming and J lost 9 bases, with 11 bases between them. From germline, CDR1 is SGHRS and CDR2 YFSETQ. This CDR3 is CASSLLLAGEQFF. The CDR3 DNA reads TGCGCCAGCAGCTTGCTACTAGCAGGTGAGCAGTTCTTC.

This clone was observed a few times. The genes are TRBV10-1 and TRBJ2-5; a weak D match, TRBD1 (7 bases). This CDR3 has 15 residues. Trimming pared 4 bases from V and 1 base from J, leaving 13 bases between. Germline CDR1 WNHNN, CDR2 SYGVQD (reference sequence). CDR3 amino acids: CASSVNRGGQETQYF. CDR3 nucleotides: TGCGCCAGCAGTGTGAACAGGGGAGGCCAAGAGACCCAGTACTTC.